This section outlines one TCR beta chain sequence together with its context. These data come from a study of blood T cell repertoires in COVID-19. Measured with immunoSEQ multiplex PCR; TCRdb has only the in-frame clones, and not every one. The sample records fewer than 250,000 clones, roughly 87% being singletons. CDR1 and CDR2 from the germline V gene are MDHEN and SYDVKM. The CDR3 sequence is 15 residues long. With V trimmed by 8 bases and J by 4 bases, 10 bases remained unmatched. The source material was PBMCs or T cells enriched from blood (not recorded which). The chain is built from TRBV28 and TRBJ2-1; 8 bases agree with TRBD1. This receptor was identified in a man under 40 in a cohort exposed to, infected with or recovered from COVID-19 (not recorded which). The CDR3 DNA is TGTGCCAGCCATTCCTCGGACAGGGTTTACAATGAGCAGTTCTTC. Amino acids: CASHSSDRVYNEQFF.